This T cell receptor beta chain was sequenced during a study of blood T cell repertoires in COVID-19. Study-level information: T cells, B-cell-depleted T cells, or PBMCs supplied cDNA or gDNA.

Donors of Cohort 3 who recovered were those that had two negative PCRs, clearance, or symptom resolution. Germline V CDR1 and CDR2: KGHDR, SFDVKD. The CDR3 sequence is 15 residues long. The ends lost 4 bases at V and 8 bases at J; junction bases unmatched: 9. Profiled with immunoSEQ multiplex PCR; TCRdb holds only in-frame clones, not every one. The profile shows 350,000 to 450,000 clones, approximately 89% of them singletons. The chain links TRBV24-1 to TRBJ2-2, with 7 bases aligning to TRBD1. Sequenced: PBMCs or T cells enriched from blood (not recorded which). The TCR was taken from a young woman who had recovered from COVID-19. In DNA, the CDR3 is TGTGCCACCAGTGACTACAGGGGAACGGCTGGGGAGCTGTTTTTT. Protein: CATSDYRGTAGELFF.